These T cell receptor beta chains were read from a single sample in a study of somatic mutations in cytotoxic T cells in rheumatoid arthritis. Produced via immunoSEQ multiplex PCR; TCRdb's table is partial and in-frame only. The sample records around 19,000 clones, around 63% being singletons. Sequencing was performed on CD8+ T cells sorted from blood. The origin of the receptors is an adult with rheumatoid arthritis. The CDR3 runs from the conserved cysteine through the conserved F or W. The D gene is left open where the match is weak. Size values are once, few and many counts, or a class for expanded clones, and some rows have none.

v_gene	abundance	j_gene	d_gene	CDR3aa	CDR3nt
TRBV6-5	.	TRBJ1-1	.	CASSYSQVNTEAFF	TGTGCCAGCAGTTACTCTCAGGTGAACACTGAAGCTTTCTTT
TRBV9	few	TRBJ2-7	TRBD2	CASSVGGGSPTYEQYF	TGTGCCAGCAGCGTAGGGGGAGGGTCCCCGACCTACGAGCAGTACTTC
TRBV7-8	few	TRBJ2-7	TRBD2	CASSLSPPSGDHYEQYF	TGTGCCAGCAGCTTATCCCCTCCTAGCGGGGACCACTACGAGCAGTACTTC
TRBV2	few	TRBJ2-7	.	CASSVGGPRYEQYF	TGTGCCAGCAGTGTTGGAGGACCTCGTTACGAGCAGTACTTC
TRBV5-1	.	TRBJ1-1	.	CASSLGETPNTEAFF	TGCGCCAGCAGCTTGGGTGAGACACCGAACACTGAAGCTTTCTTT
TRBV19	.	TRBJ2-6	TRBD1	CASSIGYGAGGKSGANVLTF	TGTGCCAGTAGTATAGGGTACGGGGCAGGGGGCAAGTCTGGGGCCAACGTCCTGACTTTC
TRBV5-1	.	TRBJ1-1	TRBD1	CASSLGTANTEAFF	TGCGCCAGCAGCCTAGGGACAGCGAACACTGAAGCTTTCTTT
TRBV7-8	.	TRBJ2-2	.	CASSLGVGNTGELFF	TGTGCCAGCAGCTTAGGAGTCGGGAACACCGGGGAGCTGTTTTTT
TRBV11-2	few	TRBJ1-1	TRBD1	CASSLGGTGDTEAFF	TGTGCCAGCAGCTTAGGGGGGACAGGGGACACTGAAGCTTTCTTT
TRBV9	.	TRBJ2-7	.	CASSSNSYEQYF	TGTGCCAGCAGCTCCAACTCCTACGAGCAGTACTTC
TRBV25-1	few	TRBJ2-2	TRBD1	CASDGTAGELFF	TGTGCCAGCGACGGGACAGCCGGGGAGCTGTTTTTT
TRBV27	.	TRBJ1-1	.	CASSFGTEAFF	TGTGCCAGCAGTTTTGGGACTGAAGCTTTCTTT
TRBV30	.	TRBJ2-3	.	CAWSGSDTDTQYF	TGTGCCTGGAGTGGGAGCGACACAGATACGCAGTATTTT
TRBV19	few	TRBJ1-3	.	CASSIQGSSGNTIYF	TGTGCCAGTAGTATTCAGGGCAGCTCTGGAAACACCATATATTTT
TRBV5-1	.	TRBJ2-1	TRBD1	CASSSWTGSYNEQFF	TGCGCCAGCAGCTCCTGGACAGGGTCCTACAATGAGCAGTTCTTC
TRBV12-5	.	TRBJ2-1	.	CASGPGVPRGNNEQFF	TGTGCTAGTGGTCCCGGGGTCCCTCGAGGGAACAATGAGCAGTTCTTC
TRBV27	.	TRBJ1-4	TRBD1	CASKTGGSEKLFF	TGTGCCAGCAAAACAGGGGGCTCAGAAAAACTGTTTTTT
TRBV7-9	few	TRBJ1-2	.	CASSLGLTNYGYTF	TGTGCCAGCAGCTTGGGACTGACCAACTATGGCTACACCTTC
TRBV6-5	.	TRBJ1-1	.	CASRENTEAFF	TGTGCCAGCAGAGAGAACACTGAAGCTTTCTTT
TRBV10-3	once	TRBJ2-7	TRBD1	CAISEPGTGGRYEQYF	TGTGCCATCAGTGAGCCCGGGACAGGGGGCCGGTACGAGCAGTACTTC
TRBV18	.	TRBJ2-5	.	CASSPGQETQYF	TGTGCCAGCTCACCGGGCCAAGAGACCCAGTACTTC
TRBV2	.	TRBJ1-5	.	CASGDGNQPQHF	TGTGCCAGCGGGGACGGTAATCAGCCCCAGCATTTT
TRBV7-3	.	TRBJ2-1	TRBD1	CASSSGQGPYNEQFF	TGTGCCAGCAGCTCCGGACAGGGGCCCTACAATGAGCAGTTCTTC